This T cell receptor beta chain emerged from a study of OX40 agonist ivuxolimab in advanced cancers. The wider study: Patients received the agonistic anti-OX40 (CD134) antibody ivuxolimab.

The table came from immunoSEQ multiplex PCR; TCRdb's copy has only in-frame clones and leaves some out. Of under 35,000 clones in the sample, roughly 90% were seen once. Germline V lookup: CDR1 SGHDT, CDR2 YYEEEE. Trimming took off 1 base at V and 3 bases at J, with 11 bases between the two ends. The CDR3 is 14 amino acids. The source of this sequence is an adult with an advanced solid tumor such as melanoma, head and neck, liver or kidney cancer. The chain has TRBV5-6 and TRBJ2-7, with D possibly TRBD1 on 5 matching bases. The source material was CD4+ or CD8+ T cells sorted from blood, sampled in a trial of the OX40 agonist ivuxolimab. The CDR3 region is CASSLNDRVYEQYF. CDR3 bases: TGTGCCAGCAGCTTGAACGACAGAGTCTACGAGCAGTACTTC.